Below, 10 T cell receptor beta chains from the same sample are listed, as sequenced in a study of shared clonotypes between healthy human individuals (TCRdb year 2020). Library generation was performed with the immunoSEQ multiplex PCR assay. The source is immuneACCESS, and TCRdb retained only in-frame sequences with V and J called. Part of the clones is not carried over; for the studies checked, unresolved V genes explain less than half of this, and the remainder is unexplained. Within this sample are about 600,000 clones, with around 97% of them counted one time only. The ten top clones hold around 0.058% of the sample. The source material was naive CD4+ T cells sorted from blood. The cell subset or site label for this specimen denotes: CD45RA+ positively selected. The receptors derive from a woman younger than 45 in good health.

The V and J genes are TRBV28 and TRBJ1-2; weak D call: TRBD1 (5 bases). Germline V gene data show CDR1 as MDHEN and CDR2 as SYDVKM. The V and J ends lost 8 bases and 7 bases respectively, with 14 bases between them. The CDR3 spans 12 residues. The CDR3 DNA is TGTGCCAGCTGCAACGTGGGGGGTGGCTACACCTTC. Encoded protein: CASCNVGGGYTF.

This chain joins TRBV18 and TRBJ2-1; 7 bases are a match to TRBD2. Germline V gene data show CDR1 as KGHSH and CDR2 as LQKENI. The CDR3 covers 16 residues. V was clipped by 0 bases and J by 6 bases; unmatched bases: 8. DNA of the CDR3: TGTGCCAGCTCACCACCTCGTAGCCGGGGGGTCAATGAGCAGTTCTTC. This codes for CASSPPRSRGVNEQFF.

This chain links TRBV2 with TRBJ1-1, with D maybe TRBD1 (5 bases). Trimming cost V 8 bases and J 6 bases, with 22 bases left between them. Germline-derived CDR1 and CDR2 are SNHLY and FYNNEI. CDR3 length: 15 residues. In nucleotides, the CDR3 is TGTGCCAGCCGCTTCGAGGGGTCTTCGAAGTCTGAAGCTTTCTTT. This codes for CASRFEGSSKSEAFF.

The chain recombines TRBV11-2 with TRBJ2-5; the D gene is possibly TRBD2 (6 bases). The V end lost 3 bases, the J end lost 4 bases, and 24 bases lay between the germline ends. CDR1 and CDR2 (germline): SGHAT, FQNNGV. The CDR3 loop spans 18 amino acids. The CDR3 is CASSLRGATGSSGETQYF. The CDR3 DNA reads as TGTGCCAGCAGCTTGAGGGGAGCCACCGGGAGCTCAGGAGAGACCCAGTACTTC.

Details on this clone: Other DNA sequences of this sample code for an identical CDR3. The V call is TRBV5-6, the J call TRBJ2-5; no definite D call. V was cut by 1 base and J by 4 bases, with 2 bases left in between. This CDR3 region has 11 residues. The V gene's germline CDR1 is SGHDT and CDR2 YYEEEE. CDR3 bases: TGTGCCAGCAGCTTGAGAGAGACCCAGTACTTC. Its protein product is CASSLRETQYF.

The chain couples TRBV7-9 to TRBJ1-6; D is ambiguous. The CDR3 is 15 residues long. Germline-derived CDR1 and CDR2 are SEHNR and FQNEAQ (reference sequence). V was clipped by 0 bases and J by 6 bases, with 9 bases between them. The CDR3 is CASSLASGSNSPLHF. The CDR3 DNA is TGTGCCAGCAGCTTAGCGAGCGGGTCTAATTCACCCCTCCACTTT.

The genes are TRBV7-6 and TRBJ1-3; D not resolved. The CDR3 runs to 12 residues. CDR1 and CDR2 from the germline V gene are SGHVS and FNYEAQ. CDR3 DNA: TGTGCGGTCGGGTTTTCTGGAAACACCATATATTTT. This sequence encodes CAVGFSGNTIYF.

This rearrangement joins TRBV18 to TRBJ2-5; D is uncertain. Germline V CDR1 and CDR2: KGHSH, LQKENI. V shed 2 bases and J shed 5 bases, with 12 bases lying between them. The CDR3 length is 14 residues. The CDR3 loop is CASSPSMGWETQYF. The CDR3, as DNA: TGTGCCAGCTCACCAAGTATGGGTTGGGAGACCCAGTACTTC.

V is TRBV28 and J is TRBJ2-7; D is unclear. CDR1 and CDR2 (germline): MDHEN, SYDVKM. The V gene lost 3 bases and the J gene lost 4 bases, with 7 bases spanning the gap. This CDR3 has 12 residues. CDR3 in amino acids: CASSFREYEQYF. For the CDR3, the DNA is TGTGCCAGCAGTTTCCGAGAGTACGAGCAGTACTTC.

This chain links TRBV28 with TRBJ2-5; 8 bases line up with TRBD2. Germline V CDR1 and CDR2: MDHEN, SYDVKM. J was trimmed by 4 bases and V by 7 bases; bases with no gene match: 2. The CDR3 has 12 residues. CDR3 amino acids: CASTRGGETQYF. In DNA form, the CDR3 reads TGTGCCAGCACTCGGGGGGGAGAGACCCAGTACTTC.